The subject of this entry is one T cell receptor (beta chain). The sample originates from a study of CD8+ T cells in alopecia areata. Indicated treatment: oral pan-JAK inhibitor, 5-10 mg twice daily. V shed 4 bases and J 3 bases; nucleotides not matched to a gene: 3. The CDR3 sequence is 13 residues long. Germline V gene sequence: CDR1 SGDLS, CDR2 YYNGEE. RNA extraction and reverse transcription yielded cDNA as sequencing template. Profiled with immunoSEQ multiplex PCR; TCRdb holds only in-frame clones, not every one. The repertoire consists of 200,000 to 250,000 clones, with over 60% occurring once and the leading ten covering 4% to 5%.

This clonotype originated in a human donor with alopecia areata. The chain carries TRBV9 and TRBJ2-7; 8 positions match TRBD1. The sequencing used CD4+ T cells sorted from blood, collected at week 4, from a patient treated with tofacitinib. This CDR3 is CASSPGQGYEQYF. CDR3 in DNA: TGTGCCAGCAGCCCCGGACAGGGCTACGAGCAGTACTTC.